This is a list of T cell receptor beta chains from one sample in a study of T cells in Graves' hyperthyroidism and ophthalmopathy. TCRdb passed the multiplex PCR reads through MiXCR, listing each CDR3 protein once. The sample includes about 360,000 distinct CDR3 sequences, around 13% of them seen just once. The sample was blood. The origin of the receptors is a young woman with Graves' hyperthyroidism. Each CDR3 is given with its conserved first and last residue. D genes are given only for firm matches. Clone size is stated in some rows and not others, as once, few, many or a class when expanded.

cdr3_nt: TGCAGTGCTAAGGGGGACCTGGGCGCTTTCTTT
cdr3_aa: CSAKGDLGAFF
clone_size: many
v_call: TRBV20-1
j_call: TRBJ1-1
d_call: -

cdr3_nt: TGTGCCACCAGCTCGACCCCGGGGATCTCCTACGAGCAGTACTTC
cdr3_aa: CATSSTPGISYEQYF
clone_size: many
v_call: TRBV15
j_call: TRBJ2-7
d_call: -

cdr3_nt: TGTGCCAGCTCACTCTACCTGTGGACAGGAGGCTACAATGAGCAGTTCTTC
cdr3_aa: CASSLYLWTGGYNEQFF
clone_size: many
v_call: TRBV18
j_call: TRBJ2-1
d_call: TRBD1

cdr3_nt: TGTGCCTGGAGTGTACGGGATAGCTCCTATAATTCACCCCTCCACTTT
cdr3_aa: CAWSVRDSSYNSPLHF
clone_size: many
v_call: TRBV30
j_call: TRBJ1-6
d_call: -

cdr3_nt: TGCGCCAGCAGCTTGGCCACAGATACGCAGTATTTT
cdr3_aa: CASSLATDTQYF
clone_size: many
v_call: TRBV5-1
j_call: TRBJ2-3
d_call: -

cdr3_nt: TGTGCCATCAGTGATGGACTAGGATCCAATGAGCAGTTCTTC
cdr3_aa: CAISDGLGSNEQFF
clone_size: many
v_call: TRBV10-3
j_call: TRBJ2-1
d_call: TRBD2

cdr3_nt: TGTGCCAGCAGCCAAGAGGGGAAGGGGGCCGCAGTTTCTGAAGCTTTCTTT
cdr3_aa: CASSQEGKGAAVSEAFF
clone_size: many
v_call: TRBV4-2
j_call: TRBJ1-1
d_call: TRBD1

cdr3_nt: TGTGCCATCAGTACTCCGGCTACTAGCGGGGTGGGGGAGCAGTTCTTC
cdr3_aa: CAISTPATSGVGEQFF
clone_size: -
v_call: TRBV2
j_call: TRBJ2-1
d_call: TRBD2

cdr3_nt: TGCAGTGCTAGTAGGGTAATGCGGGGGGGACATGAGCAGTTCTTC
cdr3_aa: CSASRVMRGGHEQFF
clone_size: -
v_call: TRBV20-1
j_call: TRBJ2-1
d_call: TRBD2

cdr3_nt: TGCGCCAGCAGCCCCCTTAATAGGTCCCCCTCGAATGAGCAGTTCTTC
cdr3_aa: CASSPLNRSPSNEQFF
clone_size: many
v_call: TRBV5-1
j_call: TRBJ2-1
d_call: -

cdr3_nt: TGCAGCGGCGGGACAGCGGGGTATGAGCAGTACTTC
cdr3_aa: CSGGTAGYEQYF
clone_size: -
v_call: TRBV20-1
j_call: TRBJ2-7
d_call: -

cdr3_nt: TGTGCCAGCAGTGAGCTATGGGACAGGGTCCCTTCTAATGGCTACACCTTC
cdr3_aa: CASSELWDRVPSNGYTF
clone_size: -
v_call: TRBV12-3/TRBV12-4
j_call: TRBJ1-2
d_call: TRBD1

cdr3_nt: TGTGCCAGCAGCCCCCGGACAGGAGGCTCCTACAATGAGCAGTTCTTC
cdr3_aa: CASSPRTGGSYNEQFF
clone_size: many
v_call: TRBV14
j_call: TRBJ2-1
d_call: TRBD1

cdr3_nt: TGCAGTGCGAGGGGGCAGGGGGGATATGGGGATACGCAGTATTTT
cdr3_aa: CSARGQGGYGDTQYF
clone_size: -
v_call: TRBV20-1
j_call: TRBJ2-3
d_call: -

cdr3_nt: TGTGCCAGCAGCTCCCAGACTAGCGGGGGCACAGATACGCAGTATTTT
cdr3_aa: CASSSQTSGGTDTQYF
clone_size: many
v_call: TRBV5-4
j_call: TRBJ2-3
d_call: TRBD2

cdr3_nt: TGTGCCAGCAGTGTTGGGGATGAGCAGTACTTC
cdr3_aa: CASSVGDEQYF
clone_size: many
v_call: TRBV2
j_call: TRBJ2-7
d_call: -

cdr3_nt: TGTGCCAGCTCTTTACTTCAAGGAAACACCGGGGAGCTGTTTTTT
cdr3_aa: CASSLLQGNTGELFF
clone_size: many
v_call: TRBV2
j_call: TRBJ2-2
d_call: -

cdr3_nt: TGTGCCAGCAGCGCGCCGGGACAGGGAATAGAGACCCAGTACTTC
cdr3_aa: CASSAPGQGIETQYF
clone_size: many
v_call: TRBV11-2
j_call: TRBJ2-5
d_call: TRBD1

cdr3_nt: TGTGCCACCAGCAGTCAAGCCGGGACAGGAGGAGAGACCCAGTACTTC
cdr3_aa: CATSSQAGTGGETQYF
clone_size: many
v_call: TRBV15
j_call: TRBJ2-5
d_call: TRBD1

cdr3_nt: TGTGCCAGCAGCTTAGGGACTAGTGAGCAAGAGACCCAGTACTTC
cdr3_aa: CASSLGTSEQETQYF
clone_size: many
v_call: TRBV7-9
j_call: TRBJ2-5
d_call: TRBD2

cdr3_nt: TGTGCCAGCAGCTTAGGGAGCAATAATGAAAAACTGTTTTTT
cdr3_aa: CASSLGSNNEKLFF
clone_size: few
v_call: TRBV7-9
j_call: TRBJ1-4
d_call: -

cdr3_nt: TGCAGTGCTAGAGACGGGCTAGCGGGAGGGCGTTACAATGAGCAGTTCTTC
cdr3_aa: CSARDGLAGGRYNEQFF
clone_size: once
v_call: TRBV20-1
j_call: TRBJ2-1
d_call: TRBD2

cdr3_nt: TGCAGTGCTAGAGACGGAACCTACCTTTATAGCAATCAGCCCCAGCATTTT
cdr3_aa: CSARDGTYLYSNQPQHF
clone_size: few
v_call: TRBV20-1
j_call: TRBJ1-5
d_call: -

cdr3_nt: TGTGCCAGCAGTTCGCCGGTTGCAGAGACCCAGTACTTC
cdr3_aa: CASSSPVAETQYF
clone_size: many
v_call: TRBV12-3/TRBV12-4
j_call: TRBJ2-5
d_call: -

cdr3_nt: TGTGCCAGCAGCGTTCAACTCCCGGGACAGGGTCCTAGAAGTGGCTACACCTTC
cdr3_aa: CASSVQLPGQGPRSGYTF
clone_size: many
v_call: TRBV7-2
j_call: TRBJ1-2
d_call: TRBD1

cdr3_nt: TGTGCCAGCTCACCTCAACGACGGGGCACAGATACGCAGTATTTT
cdr3_aa: CASSPQRRGTDTQYF
clone_size: many
v_call: TRBV18
j_call: TRBJ2-3
d_call: -

cdr3_nt: TGCAGCCCTTCTAGCCCGGATAACACTGGTGAAGCTTTCTTT
cdr3_aa: CSPSSPDNTGEAFF
clone_size: many
v_call: TRBV29-1
j_call: TRBJ1-1
d_call: -

cdr3_nt: TGCAGTGCTAGAAAGCCAGCGGGGGGGGGGGAGACCCAGTACTTC
cdr3_aa: CSARKPAGGGETQYF
clone_size: few
v_call: TRBV20-1
j_call: TRBJ2-5
d_call: TRBD2

cdr3_nt: TGTGCCACAATAGCGGGAGGGCAGGGCAATGAGCAGTTCTTC
cdr3_aa: CATIAGGQGNEQFF
clone_size: many
v_call: TRBV6-1
j_call: TRBJ2-1
d_call: TRBD2

cdr3_nt: TGTGCCAGCAGTGATGGGATACTCACAGAGACCCAGTACTTC
cdr3_aa: CASSDGILTETQYF
clone_size: -
v_call: TRBV12-3/TRBV12-4
j_call: TRBJ2-5
d_call: -

cdr3_nt: TGCAGCGTTGGGTTACCCCTCACAGATACGCAGTATTTT
cdr3_aa: CSVGLPLTDTQYF
clone_size: many
v_call: TRBV29-1
j_call: TRBJ2-3
d_call: -

cdr3_nt: TGTGCCAGCAGCTCGGATGCAGGGATTCCCTACGAGCAGTACTTC
cdr3_aa: CASSSDAGIPYEQYF
clone_size: -
v_call: TRBV6-2/TRBV6-3
j_call: TRBJ2-7
d_call: -

cdr3_nt: TGTGCCAGCAGTTACTGGGGCGCAGGGGGTACTGAAGCTTTCTTT
cdr3_aa: CASSYWGAGGTEAFF
clone_size: many
v_call: TRBV6-5
j_call: TRBJ1-1
d_call: TRBD1

cdr3_nt: TGTGCCAGCAGCTTGGGAGCGCTCCAAGAGACCCAGTACTTC
cdr3_aa: CASSLGALQETQYF
clone_size: many
v_call: TRBV7-8
j_call: TRBJ2-5
d_call: -

cdr3_nt: TGTGCCAGCAGCCGGCCAGCGGGAGAGGGGGAGCAGTTCTTC
cdr3_aa: CASSRPAGEGEQFF
clone_size: -
v_call: TRBV7-2
j_call: TRBJ2-1
d_call: TRBD2

cdr3_nt: TGTGCCAGCAGCCAGCGGGAGCGGCCTAGCACAGATACGCAGTATTTT
cdr3_aa: CASSQRERPSTDTQYF
clone_size: many
v_call: TRBV6-2/TRBV6-3
j_call: TRBJ2-3
d_call: TRBD2

cdr3_nt: TGTGCCAGCAGTTACGGGACAGGGGCCCTCGAGCAGTACTTC
cdr3_aa: CASSYGTGALEQYF
clone_size: -
v_call: TRBV6-2/TRBV6-3
j_call: TRBJ2-7
d_call: TRBD1

cdr3_nt: TGTGCCTGGAGGAAGGACGTACGGTCCGCCGAGCAGTACTTC
cdr3_aa: CAWRKDVRSAEQYF
clone_size: many
v_call: TRBV30
j_call: TRBJ2-7
d_call: -

cdr3_nt: TGTGCCAGCAGTTCGGACAGGCGAGCAAATCAGCCCCAGCATTTT
cdr3_aa: CASSSDRRANQPQHF
clone_size: few
v_call: TRBV6-2/TRBV6-3
j_call: TRBJ1-5
d_call: TRBD1

cdr3_nt: TGTGCCAGTAGTATGATTGGCAATGAGCAGTTCTTC
cdr3_aa: CASSMIGNEQFF
clone_size: few
v_call: TRBV19
j_call: TRBJ2-1
d_call: -

cdr3_nt: TGTGCCAGCAGTCCCGGTGGGGTCGGAACTAACTATGGCTACACCTTC
cdr3_aa: CASSPGGVGTNYGYTF
clone_size: few
v_call: TRBV27
j_call: TRBJ1-2
d_call: -

cdr3_nt: TGCAGTGGCCTCGGACCCTCTGGAAACACCATATATTTT
cdr3_aa: CSGLGPSGNTIYF
clone_size: -
v_call: TRBV20-1
j_call: TRBJ1-3
d_call: -

cdr3_nt: TGTGCCAGCAGCTTAGCGGATGTTTTAGTTGGCATGGATACGCAGTATTTT
cdr3_aa: CASSLADVLVGMDTQYF
clone_size: many
v_call: TRBV7-2
j_call: TRBJ2-3
d_call: -

cdr3_nt: TGCGCCAGCAGCGGACTCAAGGCGACTAGCGGGTCCTACAATGAGCAGTTCTTC
cdr3_aa: CASSGLKATSGSYNEQFF
clone_size: -
v_call: TRBV4-3
j_call: TRBJ2-1
d_call: TRBD2

cdr3_nt: TGCAGTGCTAGAGATCAGGGTTATGGCTACACCTTC
cdr3_aa: CSARDQGYGYTF
clone_size: many
v_call: TRBV20-1
j_call: TRBJ1-2
d_call: -

cdr3_nt: TGTGCCAGCAGCGCAATCTATGGCTACACCTTC
cdr3_aa: CASSAIYGYTF
clone_size: many
v_call: TRBV11-2
j_call: TRBJ1-2
d_call: -

cdr3_nt: TGTGCCAGCTCACCACCCCCGGGCTTGGCTGAAGCTTTCTTT
cdr3_aa: CASSPPPGLAEAFF
clone_size: many
v_call: TRBV18
j_call: TRBJ1-1
d_call: -